This entry concerns a single T cell receptor (beta chain). What it recognizes is unknown. The data belong to a study of T-cell memory formation after mild COVID-19. The study's findings and limits: Clones shrinking from day 15 to 85 showed even CD4/CD8 mixes; later expanders tilted CD4+.

TCRdb fed the 5' RACE reads into MiXCR, producing one record per CDR3 protein. The sample lists approximately 230,000 distinct CDR3 sequences; about 16% were seen once. V lost 7 bases and J 0 bases, leaving 9 bases between the germline ends. Germline CDR1 DFQATT, CDR2 SNEGSKA (reference sequence). The CDR3 is 12 amino acids. The receptor was isolated from a man in his late teens or twenties who had mild COVID-19 (a few samples of this study predate the infection). Cell type and time point are not known. The chain is built from TRBV20-1 and TRBJ1-2; D is undetermined. Sample: PBMCs or a T cell subset sorted from them (not recorded which). CDR3 sequence reads: CSVRYSNYGYTF. The CDR3 DNA reads as TGCAGTGTCCGATACTCTAACTATGGCTACACCTTC.